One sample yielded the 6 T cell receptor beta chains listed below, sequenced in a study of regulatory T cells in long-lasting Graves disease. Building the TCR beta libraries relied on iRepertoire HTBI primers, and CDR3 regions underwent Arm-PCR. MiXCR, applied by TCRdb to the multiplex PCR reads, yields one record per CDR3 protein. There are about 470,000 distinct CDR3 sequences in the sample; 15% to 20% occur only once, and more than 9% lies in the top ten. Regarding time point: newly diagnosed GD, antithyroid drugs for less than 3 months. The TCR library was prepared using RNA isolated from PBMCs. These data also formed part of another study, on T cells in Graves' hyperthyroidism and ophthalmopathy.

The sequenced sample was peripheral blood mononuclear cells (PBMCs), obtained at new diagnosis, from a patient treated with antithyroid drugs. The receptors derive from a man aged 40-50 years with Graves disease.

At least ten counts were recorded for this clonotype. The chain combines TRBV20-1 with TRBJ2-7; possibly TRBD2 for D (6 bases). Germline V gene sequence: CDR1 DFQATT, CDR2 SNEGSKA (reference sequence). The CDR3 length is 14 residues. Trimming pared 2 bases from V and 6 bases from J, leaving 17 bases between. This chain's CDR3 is CSARNPAGTFEQYF. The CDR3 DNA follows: TGCAGTGCTAGAAATCCAGCGGGCACTTTCGAGCAGTACTTC.

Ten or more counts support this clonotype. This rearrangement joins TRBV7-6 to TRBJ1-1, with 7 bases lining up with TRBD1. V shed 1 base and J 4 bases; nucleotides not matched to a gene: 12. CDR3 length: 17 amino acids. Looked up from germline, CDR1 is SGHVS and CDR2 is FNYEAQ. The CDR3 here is CASSLGRQGPRATEAFF. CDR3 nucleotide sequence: TGTGCCAGCAGCTTAGGGAGACAGGGCCCTAGAGCCACTGAAGCTTTCTTT. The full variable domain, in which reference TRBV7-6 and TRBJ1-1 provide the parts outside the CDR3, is GAGVSQSPRYKVTKRGQDVALRCDPISGHVSLYWYRQALGQGPEFLTYFNYEAQQDKSGLPNDRFSAERPEGSISTLTIQRTEQRDSAMYRCASSLGRQGPRATEAFFGQGTRLTVV.

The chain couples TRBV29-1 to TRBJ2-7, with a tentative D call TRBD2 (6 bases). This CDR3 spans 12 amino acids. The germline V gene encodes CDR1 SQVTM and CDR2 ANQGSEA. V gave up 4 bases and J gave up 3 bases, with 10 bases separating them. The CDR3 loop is CSVGLALYEQYF. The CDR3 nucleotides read TGCAGCGTTGGGCTAGCGCTCTACGAGCAGTACTTC.

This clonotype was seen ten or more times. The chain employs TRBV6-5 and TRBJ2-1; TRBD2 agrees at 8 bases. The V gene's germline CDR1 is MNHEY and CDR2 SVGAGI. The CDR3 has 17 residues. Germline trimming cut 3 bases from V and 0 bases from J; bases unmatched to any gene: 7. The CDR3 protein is CASSYGGGGSSYNEQFF. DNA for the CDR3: TGTGCCAGCAGTTATGGCGGCGGGGGGAGCTCCTACAATGAGCAGTTCTTC.

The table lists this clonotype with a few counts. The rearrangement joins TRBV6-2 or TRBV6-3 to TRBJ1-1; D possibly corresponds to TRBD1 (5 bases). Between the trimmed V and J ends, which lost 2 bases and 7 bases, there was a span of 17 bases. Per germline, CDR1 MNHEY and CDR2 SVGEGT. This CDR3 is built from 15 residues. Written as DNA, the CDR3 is TGTGCCAGCAGTTACCGCGACAGTTCATGGGGTGAAGCTTTCTTT. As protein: CASSYRDSSWGEAFF.

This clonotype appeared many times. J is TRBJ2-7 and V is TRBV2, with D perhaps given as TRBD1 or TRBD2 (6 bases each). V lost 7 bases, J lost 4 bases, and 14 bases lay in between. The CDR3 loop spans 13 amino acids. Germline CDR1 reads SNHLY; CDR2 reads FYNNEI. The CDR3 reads CASKGGPGYEQYF. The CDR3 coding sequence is TGTGCCAGCAAGGGGGGCCCAGGGTACGAGCAGTACTTC.